The T cell receptor beta chain under discussion was sequenced for a study of CD8 T cells in ankylosing spondylitis. Notes on the study in general: Disease-associated clonotypes exhibited CD8+ identity and were relatively infrequent in peripheral blood. A TCR beta motif made of eight highly homologous variants seemed typical of ankylosing spondylitis blood. Some motif variants were previously reported in reactive arthritis synovial fluid and blood.

This clonotype was observed a few times. Its antigen is unidentified. Quantitative barcoded 5'-RACE was used to prepare TCR beta libraries. TCRdb redid the calling of the 5' RACE reads with MiXCR, one entry per CDR3 protein. This sample carries about 450,000 distinct CDR3 sequences, roughly 27% of them seen once, and the ten largest clones take 0.89%. The CDR3 runs to 14 residues. Trimming removed 5 bases from V and 8 bases from J; junction bases left unmatched: 8. V usage is TRBV12-3 or TRBV12-4 and J usage is TRBJ2-1, with 8 bases lining up with TRBD2. The sequence came from a male donor with ankylosing spondylitis. The sample taken for sequencing was blood, either unsorted or a sorted T cell fraction (not recorded which). The CDR3 bases are TGTGCCAGCAGTCCGACTAGCGCCTCGGATGAGCAGTTCTTC. Its translation: CASSPTSASDEQFF.